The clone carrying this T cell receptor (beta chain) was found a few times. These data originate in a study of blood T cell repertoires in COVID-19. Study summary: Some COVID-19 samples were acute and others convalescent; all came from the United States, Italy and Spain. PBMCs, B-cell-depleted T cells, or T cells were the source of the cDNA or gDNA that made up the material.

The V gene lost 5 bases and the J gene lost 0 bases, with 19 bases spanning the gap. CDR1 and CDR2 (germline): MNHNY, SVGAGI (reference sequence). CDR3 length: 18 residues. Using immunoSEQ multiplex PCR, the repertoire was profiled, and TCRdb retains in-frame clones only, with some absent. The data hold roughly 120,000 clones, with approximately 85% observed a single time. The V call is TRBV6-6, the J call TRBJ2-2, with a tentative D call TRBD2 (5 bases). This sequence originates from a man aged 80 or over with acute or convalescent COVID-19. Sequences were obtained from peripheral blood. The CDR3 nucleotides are TGTGCCAGCAGTCGGGGTAGAACCCTAGCAGCGAACACCGGGGAGCTGTTTTTT. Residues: CASSRGRTLAANTGELFF.